This is a list of T cell receptor beta chains from one sample in a study of shared clonotypes between healthy human individuals. Clones were sequenced by immunoSEQ multiplex PCR, and TCRdb holds only the in-frame ones, with some missing. There are a few million clones in the sample; more than 90% occur only once, and roughly 0.13% lies in the top ten. Sequencing was performed on naive CD4+ T cells sorted from blood. These receptors were obtained from a man between 18 and 29 years old in good health. Each CDR3 is given with its conserved first and last residue. The order of the fields is clone size, CDR3 length, D gene, V gene, J gene, CDR3 protein, CDR3 DNA. The D gene is left open where the match is weak. Part of the rows lack a size; the others show once, few, many or a class for expanded clones.

once	15	TRBD2	TRBV27	TRBJ2-5	CASRALAGGKETQYF	TGTGCCAGCAGAGCCCTAGCGGGAGGAAAGGAGACCCAGTACTTC
-	14	-	TRBV27	TRBJ2-2	CASSFLRGVGELFF	TGTGCCAGCAGTTTTCTCAGGGGGGTCGGGGAGCTGTTTTTT
-	16	TRBD2	TRBV7-9	TRBJ2-2	CASSLPLAARGGELFF	TGTGCCAGCAGCTTACCACTAGCGGCCCGGGGCGGGGAGCTGTTTTTT
-	12	TRBD2	TRBV6-5	TRBJ2-5	CASGRASETQYF	TGTGCCAGTGGGAGGGCCTCCGAGACCCAGTACTTC
-	12	-	TRBV27	TRBJ1-2	CASRRGGDGYTF	TGTGCCAGCCGAAGGGGGGGAGATGGCTACACCTTC
-	13	-	TRBV7-9	TRBJ2-7	CASSFTGVYEQYF	TGTGCCAGCAGTTTTACCGGCGTTTACGAGCAGTACTTC
-	16	TRBD1	TRBV5-6	TRBJ2-2	CASSSQPGQGAGELFF	TGTGCCAGCAGCTCGCAACCGGGACAGGGAGCCGGGGAGCTGTTTTTT
-	14	-	TRBV5-1	TRBJ2-5	CASSFTGSQETQYF	TGCGCCAGCAGCTTCACAGGGTCCCAAGAGACCCAGTACTTC
few	16	-	TRBV23-1	TRBJ1-5	CASSQPGGTCNQPQHF	TGCGCCAGCAGTCAACCTGGTGGTACTTGCAATCAGCCCCAGCATTTT
-	15	-	TRBV7-9	TRBJ2-7	CASSPAQKPTYEQYF	TGTGCCAGCAGCCCTGCCCAAAAACCGACCTACGAGCAGTACTTC
-	17	TRBD1	TRBV11-2	TRBJ2-1	CASSLGPGTGWGNEQFF	TGTGCCAGCAGCTTGGGCCCCGGGACAGGGTGGGGTAATGAGCAGTTCTTC
-	15	TRBD1	TRBV4-1	TRBJ2-7	CASSQTGTGIYEQYF	TGCGCCAGCAGCCAAACCGGGACAGGGATCTACGAGCAGTACTTC
once	15	TRBD2	TRBV10-3	TRBJ2-1	CAISDLAGGYDEQFF	TGTGCCATCAGTGACCTAGCGGGAGGGTACGATGAGCAGTTCTTC
-	11	-	TRBV10-3	TRBJ1-2	CAISELGGYTF	TGTGCCATCAGCGAACTAGGTGGCTACACCTTC
-	13	-	TRBV30	TRBJ2-2	CAWSPGLTGELFF	TGTGCCTGGAGCCCGGGACTCACCGGGGAGCTGTTTTTT
-	18	TRBD2	TRBV10-1	TRBJ2-4	CASSESTGGMGVKNIQYF	TGCGCCAGCAGTGAGTCGACCGGGGGGATGGGAGTCAAAAACATTCAGTACTTC
once	15	-	TRBV15	TRBJ2-7	CATSRDWDFRNEQYF	TGTGCCACCAGCAGAGATTGGGACTTTAGGAACGAGCAGTACTTC
-	15	TRBD2	TRBV4-1	TRBJ2-1	CASSGTSGDYNEQFF	TGCGCCAGCAGCGGAACTAGCGGGGACTACAATGAGCAGTTCTTC
-	14	-	TRBV9	TRBJ2-7	CASSTTGLSYEQYF	TGTGCCAGCAGCACAACGGGGTTATCCTACGAGCAGTACTTC
-	16	-	TRBV4-1	TRBJ1-6	CASSRDLSSYNSPLHF	TGCGCCAGCAGCAGGGACCTAAGCTCCTATAATTCACCCCTCCACTTT
-	15	-	TRBV5-1	TRBJ1-2	CASSLDGRTGEGYTF	TGCGCCAGCAGCTTGGACGGCAGGACGGGGGAAGGCTACACCTTC
-	17	TRBD2	TRBV10-2	TRBJ2-3	CASSLTSGGLGTDTQYF	TGCGCCAGCAGTCTGACTAGCGGGGGGCTTGGCACAGATACGCAGTATTTT
-	16	TRBD1	TRBV6-1	TRBJ1-2	CASSAEGAVLNYGYTF	TGTGCCAGCAGTGCCGAGGGGGCCGTCCTTAACTATGGCTACACCTTC
once	14	-	TRBV9	TRBJ2-7	CASSVEDTPYEQYF	TGTGCCAGCAGCGTAGAGGACACCCCCTACGAGCAGTACTTC
-	16	-	TRBV4-3	TRBJ2-1	CASSQLGAGASNEQFF	TGCGCCAGCAGCCAATTGGGTGCGGGGGCCTCCAATGAGCAGTTCTTC
-	17	TRBD2	TRBV5-1	TRBJ2-4	CASSLRLGGLSKNIQYF	TGCGCCAGCAGCTTGCGCCTGGGGGGGTTGTCCAAAAACATTCAGTACTTC
-	11	-	TRBV7-9	TRBJ2-2	CASPEGGELFF	TGTGCCAGTCCAGAGGGCGGGGAGCTGTTTTTT
-	15	TRBD2	TRBV15	TRBJ2-5	CATSRDFGGEETQYF	TGTGCCACCAGCAGAGATTTTGGGGGGGAAGAGACCCAGTACTTC
-	16	TRBD1	TRBV5-4	TRBJ2-7	CASSGRQGATVYEQYF	TGTGCCAGCAGCGGAAGACAGGGGGCCACAGTCTACGAGCAGTACTTC
-	12	-	TRBV6-1	TRBJ2-7	CASSEGAYEQYF	TGTGCCAGCAGTGAAGGGGCTTACGAGCAGTACTTC
-	14	TRBD2	TRBV4-1	TRBJ2-5	CASSQLAGVETQYF	TGCGCCAGCAGCCAACTAGCGGGAGTAGAGACCCAGTACTTC
-	15	-	TRBV11-2	TRBJ2-2	CASSSIARAAGELFF	TGTGCCAGCAGCTCCATAGCCAGGGCGGCCGGGGAGCTGTTTTTT
-	14	TRBD1	TRBV6-5	TRBJ2-3	CASSMDRGADTQYF	TGTGCCAGCAGTATGGACAGGGGCGCAGATACGCAGTATTTT
-	14	-	TRBV10-3	TRBJ2-7	CAISDGRVNYEQYF	TGTGCCATCAGTGATGGCAGGGTGAACTACGAGCAGTACTTC
once	15	-	TRBV7-8	TRBJ2-5	CASREDRWDQETQYF	TGTGCCAGCAGGGAAGACAGGTGGGACCAAGAGACCCAGTACTTC
-	15	-	TRBV6-5	TRBJ2-5	CASSYSVGVQETQYF	TGTGCCAGCAGTTACTCGGTGGGAGTCCAAGAGACCCAGTACTTC
once	15	TRBD1	TRBV25-1	TRBJ2-7	CASRGGGQGYNEQYF	TGTGCCAGCAGAGGGGGGGGACAGGGATACAACGAGCAGTACTTC
-	13	-	TRBV6-1	TRBJ2-7	CASRPPLAYEQYF	TGTGCCAGCAGGCCCCCTTTAGCCTACGAGCAGTACTTC
-	11	-	TRBV6-1	TRBJ1-1	CASINPGVAFF	TGTGCCAGTATAAACCCGGGAGTAGCTTTCTTT
-	16	TRBD2	TRBV4-2	TRBJ2-3	CASSQDRASGTDTQYF	TGTGCCAGCAGCCAAGATCGGGCTAGCGGGACAGATACGCAGTATTTT
-	14	-	TRBV19	TRBJ2-7	CASKDREGDYEQYF	TGTGCCAGTAAAGACAGGGAGGGGGACTACGAGCAGTACTTC
-	14	-	TRBV2	TRBJ1-1	CASSGGEMNTEAFF	TGTGCCAGCAGTGGAGGGGAGATGAACACTGAAGCTTTCTTT
-	14	-	TRBV14	TRBJ1-3	CASSFQGNGNTIYF	TGTGCCAGCAGCTTCCAGGGAAATGGAAACACCATATATTTT
once	12	-	TRBV7-9	TRBJ1-1	CASSLMDTEAFF	TGTGCCAGCAGCTTAATGGACACTGAAGCTTTCTTT
-	14	TRBD2	TRBV4-3	TRBJ2-3	CASSQGSGLVPTVF	TGCGCCAGCAGCCAAGGTTCGGGACTAGTACCTACGGTCTTT
-	15	-	TRBV5-1	TRBJ2-7	CASSLIRVGAYEQYF	TGCGCCAGCAGCTTGATCAGGGTGGGAGCCTACGAGCAGTACTTC
-	15	TRBD1	TRBV10-1	TRBJ1-1	CASSDRIQGGTEAFF	TGCGCCAGCAGTGACCGTATACAGGGGGGGACTGAAGCTTTCTTT
-	13	-	TRBV5-4	TRBJ2-7	CASSVDGAGEQYF	TGTGCCAGCAGCGTGGACGGGGCGGGGGAGCAGTACTTC
-	17	TRBD1	TRBV4-3	TRBJ2-4	CASSQERDRGLGNIQYF	TGCGCCAGCAGCCAAGAACGGGACAGGGGGTTAGGAAACATTCAGTACTTC
once	15	-	TRBV18	TRBJ2-7	CASSRARANSYEQYF	TGTGCCAGCTCACGCGCCAGGGCCAACTCCTACGAGCAGTACTTC
-	15	TRBD2	TRBV6-5	TRBJ2-1	CASSHLAGGRNEQFF	TGTGCCAGCAGTCATTTAGCGGGGGGGCGAAATGAGCAGTTCTTC
once	13	TRBD1	TRBV6-1	TRBJ2-5	CASRKTGVETQYF	TGTGCCAGCAGGAAGACAGGGGTGGAGACCCAGTACTTC